Shown below are 20 T cell receptor beta chains from a single sample sequenced in a study of radiotherapy plus CTLA-4 blockade in lung cancer. Data came from immunoSEQ multiplex PCR; TCRdb stores just in-frame clones and leaves some out. This table holds about 100,000 clones, around four fifths found once. The material was peripheral blood, obtained from a patient treated with radiotherapy plus ipilimumab. The receptors originated from a human donor with non-small cell lung cancer who had stable disease on radiotherapy plus ipilimumab.

This clone was seen only once. The V and J genes are TRBV4-2 and TRBJ2-3; TRBD2 aligns across 8 bases. In germline, CDR1 is LGHNA, CDR2 YNFKEQ. The CDR3 contains 16 residues. Trimming took 1 base from V and 5 from J; bases not matched to a gene: 8. CDR3 nucleotides: TGTGCCAGCAGCCAAGCGCGGGGGGCAGGGATAGATACGCAGTATTTT. It yields the protein CASSQARGAGIDTQYF.

V is TRBV6-1 and J is TRBJ1-2; D might be TRBD1 (6 bases). Trimming left V 2 bases short and J 8 bases short, with 15 bases between. The CDR3 runs 14 residues. The germline CDR1 and CDR2 sequences are MNHNS and SASEGT. The chain's CDR3 is CASSERVQGLGYTF. CDR3 sequence (DNA): TGTGCCAGCAGTGAACGGGTACAGGGTTTGGGCTACACCTTC.

This chain connects TRBV29-1 to TRBJ2-5; D may be TRBD2 (5 bases). The germline gives CDR1 SQVTM, CDR2 ANQGSEA. V dropped 2 bases and J dropped 2 bases, with 9 bases sitting between them. The CDR3 consists of 13 residues. The CDR3 here is CSVEPGLQETQYF. The CDR3 DNA follows: TGCAGCGTTGAACCAGGACTGCAAGAGACCCAGTACTTC.

This chain links TRBV14 with TRBJ2-3, with TRBD1 identical over 9 bases. V lost 2 bases, J lost 2 bases, and 5 bases stayed unmatched. The CDR3 spans 16 residues. Looked up from germline, CDR1 is SGHDN and CDR2 is FVKESK. The CDR3 here is CASSQRGQGFTDTQYF. CDR3 coding DNA: TGTGCCAGCAGCCAACGGGGACAGGGCTTCACAGATACGCAGTATTTT.

The CDR3 sequence is CASSPRGGNQPQHF. CDR3 DNA: TGTGCCAGCAGCCCCAGGGGCGGCAATCAGCCCCAGCATTTT. The V gene is TRBV11-2, the J gene TRBJ1-5, with D perhaps TRBD1 (6 bases). The CDR3 is made up of 14 amino acids. Per the germline V gene, CDR1 is SGHAT and CDR2 is FQNNGV. The V end lost 5 bases, the J end lost 2 bases, and 10 bases lay between the germline ends.

This sequence joins TRBV23-1 and TRBJ2-5; 10 bases match TRBD1. TRBV23-1 falls under the ORF class, with uncertain function. The V and J ends lost 1 base and 4 bases, in that order; junction bases with no gene match: 0. This CDR3 contains 14 residues. CDR3 nucleotide sequence: TGCGCCAGCAGTCAATGGGACAGGGGAGAGACCCAGTACTTC. Protein: CASSQWDRGETQYF.

The chain couples TRBV30 to TRBJ1-1, with D perhaps matching TRBD1 (6 bases). From germline, CDR1 is GTSNPN and CDR2 SVGIG (reference sequence). The CDR3 contains 13 residues. Trimming took 3 bases from V and 4 from J, leaving 12 bases between them. The CDR3 region is CAWRYRVPTEAFF. DNA for the CDR3: TGTGCCTGGAGATACAGGGTTCCCACTGAAGCTTTCTTT.

V usage is TRBV6-5 and J usage is TRBJ2-7; 8 nucleotides match TRBD1. The CDR3 sequence is 14 residues long. CDR1 MNHEY and CDR2 SVGAGI come from the germline V gene. The V and J ends lost 8 bases and 3 bases, in that order; junction bases with no gene match: 9. The CDR3 DNA sequence: TGTGCCAGCCGCAGGACAGGGCGTAACTACGAGCAGTACTTC. Translated: CASRRTGRNYEQYF.

The genes are TRBV5-1 and TRBJ2-7; 10 bases align to TRBD2. The trim removed 4 bases at V and 2 bases at J, leaving 6 bases unmatched. Germline CDR1 SGHRS, CDR2 YFSETQ. This CDR3 is 15 amino acids long. The CDR3 DNA reads as TGCGCCAGCAGCGCGGGACTAGCGCTAACCTACGAGCAGTACTTC. Amino acids: CASSAGLALTYEQYF.

The genes are TRBV27 and TRBJ2-2, with TRBD2 as a possible D gene (7 bases). This CDR3 is 15 amino acids long. The germline V gene encodes CDR1 MNHEY and CDR2 SMNVEV (reference sequence). Trimming took 6 bases from V and 0 from J, leaving 11 bases between them. CDR3 nucleotide sequence: TGTGCCAGCAGGCGGGGGCGGACGAACACCGGGGAGCTGTTTTTT. It yields the protein CASRRGRTNTGELFF.

The chain joins TRBV7-2 to TRBJ2-5; the D gene is possibly TRBD2 (5 bases). Germline CDR1 is SGHTA and CDR2 is FQGNSA. CDR3 length: 14 amino acids. The V gene lost 0 bases and the J gene lost 3 bases, with 8 bases spanning the gap. CDR3 loop: CASSLAGKKETQYF. CDR3 nucleotides: TGTGCCAGCAGCTTAGCCGGGAAGAAAGAGACCCAGTACTTC.

V is TRBV19 and J is TRBJ2-3; the match to TRBD2 covers 8 bases. The V gene end was trimmed by 6 bases and the J gene end by 1 base; junction bases not matched to a gene: 0. The V gene's germline CDR1 is LNHDA and CDR2 SQIVND (reference sequence). This CDR3 has 13 amino acids. CDR3 sequence: CASRTSGTDTQYF. CDR3 coding DNA: TGTGCCAGTAGGACTAGCGGCACAGATACGCAGTATTTT.

The J gene is TRBJ2-1, the V gene TRBV18; unclear D gene. The CDR3 contains 15 residues. The V end lost 0 bases, the J end lost 4 bases, and 10 bases lay between the germline ends. Germline V lookup: CDR1 KGHSH, CDR2 LQKENI. CDR3 DNA: TGTGCCAGCTCACCACCAGGCGCAGCTTACAATGAGCAGTTCTTC. Its translation is CASSPPGAAYNEQFF.

The chain recombines TRBV19 with TRBJ1-5, with D unclear. The CDR3 covers 15 residues. The germline gives CDR1 LNHDA, CDR2 SQIVND (reference sequence). Trimming removed 9 bases at V and 0 bases at J, with 15 bases between. The CDR3 DNA reads TGTGCCAGCACTTACCCCAGCGATAGCAATCAGCCCCAGCATTTT. Its translation is CASTYPSDSNQPQHF.

V usage is TRBV9 and J usage is TRBJ2-7; 12 bases align to TRBD2. V shed 4 bases, J shed 1 base, and the junction held 3 bases outside the gene matches. Germline values: CDR1 SGDLS, CDR2 YYNGEE. This CDR3 contains 15 residues. CDR3 nucleotides: TGTGCCAGCAGCTCCGGACTAGCGGGATCCTACGAGCAGTACTTC. It encodes CASSSGLAGSYEQYF.

V gene TRBV30 combines with J gene TRBJ2-7, with unresolved D. V lost 8 bases and J 5 bases, leaving 19 bases between the germline ends. The V gene's germline CDR1 is GTSNPN and CDR2 SVGIG (reference sequence). There are 13 residues in the CDR3. CDR3 sequence reads: CAGSQRNGDEQYF. Written as DNA, the CDR3 is TGTGCCGGAAGCCAGAGGAATGGCGACGAGCAGTACTTC.

This clone appeared once. The chain has TRBV28 and TRBJ2-5; perhaps TRBD1 as D (6 bases). Trimming shortened V by 5 bases and J by 5 bases, and 15 bases separated the two germline ends. The CDR3 sequence is 14 residues long. The V gene's germline CDR1 is MDHEN and CDR2 SYDVKM. CDR3 nucleotides: TGTGCCAGCAGTCCTCAACAGGGTCGTGAGACCCAGTACTTC. Amino acid sequence: CASSPQQGRETQYF.

J is TRBJ1-2 and V is TRBV19; D unresolved. CDR1 and CDR2 from the germline V gene are LNHDA and SQIVND (reference sequence). This CDR3 has 10 residues. Trimming removed 8 bases from V and 6 bases from J, with 7 bases in between. CDR3 in amino acids: CASGPNGYTF. In nucleotides, the CDR3 is TGTGCCAGTGGCCCGAATGGCTACACCTTC.

The chain uses TRBV28 and TRBJ1-3; D is undetermined. The V gene's germline CDR1 is MDHEN and CDR2 SYDVKM. The CDR3 spans 14 residues. Between the trimmed V and J ends, which lost 10 bases and 1 base, there was a span of 14 bases. The CDR3 bases are TGTGCCACTCGGACGCCCGGGTCTGGAAACACCATATATTTT. Its protein product is CATRTPGSGNTIYF.

The chain joins TRBV5-5 to TRBJ2-1, with D hard to call. Per the germline V gene, CDR1 is SGHKS and CDR2 is YYEKEE (reference sequence). V dropped 1 base and J dropped 0 bases, with 8 bases sitting between them. This CDR3 is built from 15 residues. The CDR3 DNA sequence: TGTGCCAGCAGCTTGTACGATAACTCCTACAATGAGCAGTTCTTC. This codes for CASSLYDNSYNEQFF.